Reported below is one TCR beta chain. Its target is unknown. This specimen comes from a study of long-term antiretroviral therapy in people with HIV. The study's findings and limits: Even long-term ART left TRB diversity below transplant donor controls, despite gains. The range of CDR3 lengths in HIV repertoires proved narrower than that found in controls. Dominant in the repertoire at all time points were clones expanded before ART.

V lost 5 bases to trimming and J lost 9 bases; unmatched junction nucleotides: 10. Germline loops: CDR1 MDHEN, CDR2 SYDVKM. The CDR3 length is 14 residues. Investigators performed immunoSEQ version v3.0 at survey level. Using immunoSEQ multiplex PCR, the repertoire was profiled, and TCRdb retains in-frame clones only, with some absent. The data contain tens of thousands of clones, around 80% of them singletons. The receptor was isolated from a woman aged 18 to 35 with HIV. The sequencing used unsorted PBMCs, collected 0.8 years after starting antiretroviral therapy. The V call is TRBV28, the J call TRBJ2-3; 8 bases are shared with TRBD2. The CDR3 here is CASSTLGGGSTQYF. The DNA of the CDR3 is TGTGCCAGCAGTACCCTCGGGGGGGGTTCGACGCAGTATTTT.